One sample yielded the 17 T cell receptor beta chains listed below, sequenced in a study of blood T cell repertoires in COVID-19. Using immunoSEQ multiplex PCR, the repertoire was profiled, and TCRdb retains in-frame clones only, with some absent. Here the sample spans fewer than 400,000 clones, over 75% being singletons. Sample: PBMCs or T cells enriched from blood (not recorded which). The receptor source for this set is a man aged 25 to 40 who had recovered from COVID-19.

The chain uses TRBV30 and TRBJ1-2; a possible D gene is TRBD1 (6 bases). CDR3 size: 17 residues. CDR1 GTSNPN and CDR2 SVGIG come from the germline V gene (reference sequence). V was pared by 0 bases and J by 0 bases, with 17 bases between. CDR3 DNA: TGTGCCTGGAGTGTATGGTCGACAGGCCTAGCTAACTATGGCTACACCTTC. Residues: CAWSVWSTGLANYGYTF.

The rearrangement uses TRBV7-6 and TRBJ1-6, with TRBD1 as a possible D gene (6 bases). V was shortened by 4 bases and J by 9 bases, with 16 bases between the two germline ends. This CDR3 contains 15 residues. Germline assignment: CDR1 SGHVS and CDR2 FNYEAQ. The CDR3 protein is CASSSGRDKGSPLHF. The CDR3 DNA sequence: TGTGCCAGCAGCTCTGGACGGGACAAGGGTTCACCCCTCCACTTT. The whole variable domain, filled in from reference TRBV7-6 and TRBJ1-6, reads GAGVSQSPRYKVTKRGQDVALRCDPISGHVSLYWYRQALGQGPEFLTYFNYEAQQDKSGLPNDRFSAERPEGSISTLTIQRTEQRDSAMYRCASSSGRDKGSPLHFGNGTRLTVT.

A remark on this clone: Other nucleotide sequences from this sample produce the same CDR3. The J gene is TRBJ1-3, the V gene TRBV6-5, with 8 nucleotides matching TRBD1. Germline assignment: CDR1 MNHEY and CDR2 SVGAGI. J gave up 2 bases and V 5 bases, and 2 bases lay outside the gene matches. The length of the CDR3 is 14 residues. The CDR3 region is CASSRTGTGNTIYF. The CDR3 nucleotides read TGTGCCAGCAGTCGGACAGGGACTGGAAACACCATATATTTT.

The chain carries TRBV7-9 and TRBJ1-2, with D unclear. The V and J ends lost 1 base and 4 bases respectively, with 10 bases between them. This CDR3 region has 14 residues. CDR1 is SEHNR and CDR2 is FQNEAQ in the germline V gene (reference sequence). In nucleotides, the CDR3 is TGTGCCAGCAGCTTAGGGCAGGCCTTCTATGGCTACACCTTC. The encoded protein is CASSLGQAFYGYTF.

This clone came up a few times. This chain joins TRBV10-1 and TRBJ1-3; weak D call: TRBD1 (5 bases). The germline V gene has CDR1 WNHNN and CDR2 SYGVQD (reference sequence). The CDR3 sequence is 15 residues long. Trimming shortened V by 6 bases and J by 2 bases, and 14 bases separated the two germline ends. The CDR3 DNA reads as TGCGCCAGCAGCAGCGCCAGGGTGCCTGGAAACACCATATATTTT. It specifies CASSSARVPGNTIYF.

This chain's CDR3 is CASSQSGISYNEQFF. CDR3 DNA: TGCGCCAGCAGCCAATCGGGGATCTCCTACAATGAGCAGTTCTTC. The chain recombines TRBV4-1 with TRBJ2-1; tentatively, D is TRBD2 (5 bases). The CDR3 runs to 15 residues. V lost 2 bases and J 0 bases, leaving 8 bases between the germline ends. CDR1 is MGHRA, CDR2 YSYEKL, per germline.

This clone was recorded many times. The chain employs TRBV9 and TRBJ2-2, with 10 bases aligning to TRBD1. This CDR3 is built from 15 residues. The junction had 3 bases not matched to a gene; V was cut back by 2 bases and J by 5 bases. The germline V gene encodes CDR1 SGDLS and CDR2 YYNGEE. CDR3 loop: CASSVRDRGTGELFF. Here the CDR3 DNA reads TGTGCCAGCAGCGTCCGGGACAGGGGAACCGGGGAGCTGTTTTTT. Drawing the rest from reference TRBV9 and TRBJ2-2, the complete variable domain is DSGVTQTPKHLITATGQRVTLRCSPRSGDLSVYWYQQSLDQGLQFLIQYYNGEERAKGNILERFSAQQFPDLHSELNLSSLELGDSALYFCASSVRDRGTGELFFGEGSRLTVL.

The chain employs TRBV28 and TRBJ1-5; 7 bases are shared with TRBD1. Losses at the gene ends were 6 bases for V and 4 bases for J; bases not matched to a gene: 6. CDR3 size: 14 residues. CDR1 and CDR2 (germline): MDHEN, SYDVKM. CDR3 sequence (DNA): TGTGCCAGCAGCATGACAGGGTATAATCAGCCCCAGCATTTT. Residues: CASSMTGYNQPQHF.

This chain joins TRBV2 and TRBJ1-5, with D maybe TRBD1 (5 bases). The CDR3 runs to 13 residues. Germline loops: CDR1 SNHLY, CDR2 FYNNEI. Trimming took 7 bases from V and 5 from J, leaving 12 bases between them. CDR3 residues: CASNRQLDQPQHF. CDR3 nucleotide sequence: TGTGCCAGCAATAGACAGTTAGATCAGCCCCAGCATTTT.

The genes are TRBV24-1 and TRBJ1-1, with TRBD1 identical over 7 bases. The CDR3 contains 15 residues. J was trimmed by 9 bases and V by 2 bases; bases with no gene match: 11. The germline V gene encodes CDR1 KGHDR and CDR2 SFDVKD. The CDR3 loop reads CATSDSRPDRRQAFF. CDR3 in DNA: TGTGCCACCAGTGATTCACGCCCGGACAGGCGTCAAGCTTTCTTT.

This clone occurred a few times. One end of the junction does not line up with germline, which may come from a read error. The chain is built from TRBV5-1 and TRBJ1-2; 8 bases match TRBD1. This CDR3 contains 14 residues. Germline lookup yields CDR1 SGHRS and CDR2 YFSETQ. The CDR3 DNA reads TGCGCCAGCAGTTTGGGCGGGACAGGCGATGGCTACACCTTC. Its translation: CASSLGGTGDGYTF.

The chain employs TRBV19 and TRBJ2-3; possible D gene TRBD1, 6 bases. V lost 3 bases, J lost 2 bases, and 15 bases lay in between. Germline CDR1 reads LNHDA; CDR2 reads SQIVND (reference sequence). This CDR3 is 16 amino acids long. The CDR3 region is CASSMPKQGHTDTQYF. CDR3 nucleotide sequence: TGTGCCAGTAGTATGCCGAAACAGGGTCACACAGATACGCAGTATTTT.

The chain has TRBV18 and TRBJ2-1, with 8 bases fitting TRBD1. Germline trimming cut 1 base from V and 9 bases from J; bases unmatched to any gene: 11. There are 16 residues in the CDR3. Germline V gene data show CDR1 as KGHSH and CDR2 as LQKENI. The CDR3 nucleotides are TGTGCCAGCTCACCACTGCCGGACAGGGTGTATTTTGAGCAGTTCTTC. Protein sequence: CASSPLPDRVYFEQFF.

The CDR3: CASSKGGGTNNQPQHF. CDR3 sequence (DNA): TGTGCCAGCAGCAAGGGGGGAGGGACAAATAATCAGCCCCAGCATTTT. The chain uses TRBV7-8 and TRBJ1-5; maybe TRBD1 (6 bases). V dropped 5 bases and J dropped 4 bases, with 18 bases sitting between them. The CDR3 sequence is 16 residues long. The germline V gene encodes CDR1 SGHVS and CDR2 FQNEAQ.

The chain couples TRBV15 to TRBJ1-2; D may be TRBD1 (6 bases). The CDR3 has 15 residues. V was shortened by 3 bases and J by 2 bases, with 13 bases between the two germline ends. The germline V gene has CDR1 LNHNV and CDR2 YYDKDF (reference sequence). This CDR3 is CATSSDRNRNYGYTF. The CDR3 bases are TGTGCCACCAGCAGTGACAGGAATCGGAACTATGGCTACACCTTC.

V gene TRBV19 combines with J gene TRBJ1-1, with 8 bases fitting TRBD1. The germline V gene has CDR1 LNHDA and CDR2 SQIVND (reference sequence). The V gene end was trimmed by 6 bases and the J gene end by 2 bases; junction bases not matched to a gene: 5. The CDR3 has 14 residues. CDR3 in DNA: TGTGCCAGTAGGGCGGACAGGGCTAACACTGAAGCTTTCTTT. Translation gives CASRADRANTEAFF.

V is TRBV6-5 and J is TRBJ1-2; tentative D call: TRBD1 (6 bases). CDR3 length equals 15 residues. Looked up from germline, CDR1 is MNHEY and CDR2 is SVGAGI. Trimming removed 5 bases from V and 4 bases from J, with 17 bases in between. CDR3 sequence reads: CASSPRETGLYGYTF. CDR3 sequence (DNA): TGTGCCAGCAGTCCGAGAGAAACAGGGCTCTATGGCTACACCTTC.